The rows below give T cell receptor beta chains drawn from one sample of a study of blood T cell repertoires in COVID-19. Only in-frame clones appear in the TCRdb table, and some are missing; sequencing was by immunoSEQ multiplex PCR. This sample has roughly 190,000 clones, with about 88% found just once. The sequenced sample consisted of peripheral blood. The source is a middle-aged woman who had recovered from COVID-19. The conserved cysteine and the conserved F or W are not part of the CDR3 here. A D gene is named only where the DNA matches it firmly.

D gene: -
V gene: TRBV4-3
CDR3 protein: ASSRASTGKDTEAF

D gene: TRBD2
V gene: TRBV30
CDR3 protein: AWRTSGFGELF

D gene: TRBD2
V gene: TRBV7-7
CDR3 protein: ASSGTSGSTGELF

D gene: -
V gene: TRBV9
CDR3 protein: ASSVAGSYNEQF

D gene: TRBD1
V gene: TRBV24-1
CDR3 protein: ATSDGTGVLSTDTQY

D gene: TRBD1
V gene: TRBV11-1
CDR3 protein: ASSLAQRDRHTEAF

D gene: TRBD1
V gene: TRBV9
CDR3 protein: ASSANRGSNTEAF

D gene: -
V gene: TRBV7-9
CDR3 protein: ASSSGPGGQETQY

D gene: TRBD1
V gene: TRBV25-1
CDR3 protein: ASSGQGALDGQPQH

D gene: -
V gene: TRBV30
CDR3 protein: AWSGTGSYEQY

D gene: -
V gene: TRBV6-2/TRBV6-3
CDR3 protein: ASSYYRDYNEQF

D gene: TRBD1
V gene: TRBV29-1
CDR3 protein: SAMTGGMNTEAF

D gene: -
V gene: TRBV29-1
CDR3 protein: SVEQAKNIQY

D gene: -
V gene: TRBV7-8
CDR3 protein: ASSLSGPDEQY

D gene: -
V gene: TRBV28
CDR3 protein: ASSFSAGTDTQY

D gene: -
V gene: TRBV7-3
CDR3 protein: ASSSPAGSAYNEQF

D gene: -
V gene: TRBV2
CDR3 protein: ALGGPSSTDTQY

D gene: TRBD2
V gene: TRBV5-1
CDR3 protein: ASSLVAGEVYNEQF

D gene: TRBD1
V gene: TRBV28
CDR3 protein: ASSPGQLRDTQY

D gene: TRBD2
V gene: TRBV28
CDR3 protein: ASSLGLAETQETQY

D gene: -
V gene: TRBV19
CDR3 protein: ASSIGSSSSTDTQY

D gene: TRBD2
V gene: TRBV5-4
CDR3 protein: ASSSGGGGIYNEQF

D gene: -
V gene: TRBV7-9
CDR3 protein: ASSLEDRTQY

D gene: TRBD1
V gene: TRBV4-1
CDR3 protein: ASSHETPRDRYNEQF

D gene: -
V gene: TRBV5-4
CDR3 protein: ASSLSGLNYEQY

D gene: -
V gene: TRBV3-1/TRBV3-2
CDR3 protein: ASSQVGGGAYEKLF

D gene: TRBD2
V gene: TRBV9
CDR3 protein: ASSKSTSGSSYNEQF

D gene: -
V gene: TRBV18
CDR3 protein: ASSATPGGNQPQH

D gene: TRBD2
V gene: TRBV5-1
CDR3 protein: ASSLEAGGFGNEQF

D gene: -
V gene: TRBV29-1
CDR3 protein: SVGGVGGGGTEAF

D gene: TRBD2
V gene: TRBV12-5
CDR3 protein: ASGFSLAGDLNEQF

D gene: TRBD1
V gene: TRBV19
CDR3 protein: ASRRGQGGYNEQF

D gene: TRBD1
V gene: TRBV7-6
CDR3 protein: ASTLKYPGQGGDEQF

D gene: TRBD1
V gene: TRBV7-8
CDR3 protein: ASSLGQGANTGELF

D gene: TRBD1
V gene: TRBV3-1/TRBV3-2
CDR3 protein: ASSRGQIGTEAF

D gene: TRBD2
V gene: TRBV5-1
CDR3 protein: ASSYGTSGSSRIGELF

D gene: -
V gene: TRBV18
CDR3 protein: ASSPGLKQETQY

D gene: -
V gene: TRBV5-4
CDR3 protein: ASSEVAINSPLH

D gene: TRBD2
V gene: TRBV9
CDR3 protein: ASSVLLAGTGELF

D gene: TRBD1
V gene: TRBV7-9
CDR3 protein: ASSLGVGTGSEKLF

D gene: TRBD1
V gene: TRBV2
CDR3 protein: ASSADRAQETQY

D gene: -
V gene: TRBV18
CDR3 protein: ASSPQGAGNTIY

D gene: -
V gene: TRBV5-1
CDR3 protein: ASSFGTEKGKQF

D gene: TRBD2
V gene: TRBV2
CDR3 protein: ASSEGLARVGDTQY

D gene: TRBD2
V gene: TRBV2
CDR3 protein: ASSEQTSGYNEQF

D gene: TRBD1
V gene: TRBV3-1/TRBV3-2
CDR3 protein: ASSQEGTGTSDTQY

D gene: -
V gene: TRBV20-1
CDR3 protein: SAKKFNEQY

D gene: -
V gene: TRBV7-9
CDR3 protein: ASSPGATATNEKLF

D gene: -
V gene: TRBV28
CDR3 protein: ASKIGGSYNSPLH